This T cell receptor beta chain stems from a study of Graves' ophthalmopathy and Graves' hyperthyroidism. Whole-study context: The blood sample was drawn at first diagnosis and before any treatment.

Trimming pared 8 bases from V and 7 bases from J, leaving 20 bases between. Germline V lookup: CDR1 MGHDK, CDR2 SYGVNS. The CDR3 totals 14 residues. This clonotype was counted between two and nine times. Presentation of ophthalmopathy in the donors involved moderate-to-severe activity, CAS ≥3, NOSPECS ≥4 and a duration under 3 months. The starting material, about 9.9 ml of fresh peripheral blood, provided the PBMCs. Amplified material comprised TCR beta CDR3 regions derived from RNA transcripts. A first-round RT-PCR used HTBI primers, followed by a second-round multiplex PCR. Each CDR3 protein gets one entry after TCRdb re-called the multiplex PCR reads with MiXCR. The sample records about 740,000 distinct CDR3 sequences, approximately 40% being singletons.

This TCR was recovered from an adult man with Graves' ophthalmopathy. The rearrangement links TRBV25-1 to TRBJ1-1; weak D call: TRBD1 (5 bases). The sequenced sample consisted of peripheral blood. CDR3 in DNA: TGTGCCAGCCCGAGTCGGGACTCCCGTAGTGAAGCTTTCTTT. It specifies CASPSRDSRSEAFF.